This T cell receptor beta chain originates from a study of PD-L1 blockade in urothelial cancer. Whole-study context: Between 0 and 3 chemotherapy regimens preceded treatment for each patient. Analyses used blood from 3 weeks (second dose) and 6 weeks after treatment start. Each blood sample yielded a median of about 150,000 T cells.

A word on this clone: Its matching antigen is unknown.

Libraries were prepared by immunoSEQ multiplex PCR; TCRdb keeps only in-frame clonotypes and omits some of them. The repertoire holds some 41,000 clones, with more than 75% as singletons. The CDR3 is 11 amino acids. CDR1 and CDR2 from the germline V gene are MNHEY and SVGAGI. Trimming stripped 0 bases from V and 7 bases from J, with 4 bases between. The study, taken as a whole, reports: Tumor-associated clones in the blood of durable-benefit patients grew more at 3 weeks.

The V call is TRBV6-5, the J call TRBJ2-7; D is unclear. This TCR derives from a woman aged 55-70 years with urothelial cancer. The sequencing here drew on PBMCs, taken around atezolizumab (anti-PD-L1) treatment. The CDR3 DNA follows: TGTGCCAGCAGTTACTCGACTGAGCAGTACTTC. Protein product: CASSYSTEQYF.